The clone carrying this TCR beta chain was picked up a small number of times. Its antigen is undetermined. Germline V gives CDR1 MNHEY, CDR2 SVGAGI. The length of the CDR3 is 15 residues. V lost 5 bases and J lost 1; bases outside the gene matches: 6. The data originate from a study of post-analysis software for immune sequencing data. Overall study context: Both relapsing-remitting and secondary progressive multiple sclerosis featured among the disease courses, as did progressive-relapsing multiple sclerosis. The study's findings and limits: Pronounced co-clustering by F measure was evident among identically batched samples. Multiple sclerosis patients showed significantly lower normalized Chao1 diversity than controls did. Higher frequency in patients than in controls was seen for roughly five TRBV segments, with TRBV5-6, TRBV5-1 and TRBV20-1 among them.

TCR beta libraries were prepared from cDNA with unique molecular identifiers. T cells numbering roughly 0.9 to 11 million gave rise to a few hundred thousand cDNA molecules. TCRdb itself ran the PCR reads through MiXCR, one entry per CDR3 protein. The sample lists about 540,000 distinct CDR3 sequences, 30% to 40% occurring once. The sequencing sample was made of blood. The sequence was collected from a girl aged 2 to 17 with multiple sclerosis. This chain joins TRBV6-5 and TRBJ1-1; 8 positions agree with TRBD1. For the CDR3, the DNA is TGTGCCAGCAGTGACCTCGGACAGGGGAACACTGAAGCTTTCTTT. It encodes CASSDLGQGNTEAFF.